These 14 T cell receptor beta chains came from one sample sequenced in a study of shared clonotypes between healthy human individuals. Sequencing was performed with immunoSEQ multiplex PCR; in TCRdb, only in-frame clones are kept and a portion is missing. The table shows around 1,000,000 clones, with 77% occurring only once. What was sequenced was memory CD4+ T cells from PBMCs. Subset in this sample: CD45RA-negative fraction. The receptors stem from a man between 18 and 29 years old in good health. Some clones in this sample may be carry-over from other donors' samples.

The chain combines TRBV11-2 with TRBJ2-7; D unclear. From germline, CDR1 is SGHAT and CDR2 FQNNGV. The CDR3 contains 14 residues. The germline V and J ends were trimmed by 1 base and 4 bases, with 11 bases remaining between them. The CDR3 region is CASSLASPPYEQYF. The CDR3 DNA reads as TGTGCCAGCAGCTTAGCGTCCCCTCCGTACGAGCAGTACTTC.

Only a few counts were recorded for this clone. The chain links TRBV28 to TRBJ2-3, with D possibly being TRBD2 (5 bases). Germline assignment: CDR1 MDHEN and CDR2 SYDVKM. V was trimmed by 4 bases and J by 0 bases, leaving 8 bases between them. This CDR3 region has 14 residues. The CDR3 nucleotides are TGTGCCAGCAGTTGGGAGACGAGCACAGATACGCAGTATTTT. It specifies CASSWETSTDTQYF.

This chain joins TRBV7-3 and TRBJ2-5, with TRBD2 identical over 8 bases. This CDR3 has 15 residues. V lost 5 bases to trimming and J lost 5 bases; unmatched junction nucleotides: 10. CDR1 is SGHTA, CDR2 FQGTGA, per germline. CDR3 protein: CASSPWGLVSETQYF. DNA of the CDR3: TGTGCCAGCAGCCCTTGGGGACTAGTTTCGGAGACCCAGTACTTC.

This chain joins TRBV6-6 and TRBJ2-4; D might be TRBD1 or TRBD2, each matching 6 bases. V dropped 8 bases and J dropped 0 bases, with 17 bases sitting between them. Looked up from germline, CDR1 is MNHNY and CDR2 is SVGAGI (reference sequence). This CDR3 spans 16 amino acids. Written as DNA, the CDR3 is TGTGCCAGCTGCCGCGGGACAAAACTAGCCAAAAACATTCAGTACTTC. Translation: CASCRGTKLAKNIQYF.

The chain couples TRBV28 to TRBJ2-3, with 8 nucleotides matching TRBD1. The V gene's germline CDR1 is MDHEN and CDR2 SYDVKM. This CDR3 region has 15 residues. The J segment lost 3 bases and the V segment lost 5 bases, leaving 7 bases of the junction unmatched. The DNA for the CDR3 is TGTGCCAGCAGTCCATCAGGGGGCAGGACAGATACGCAGTATTTT. It translates to CASSPSGGRTDTQYF.

The chain couples TRBV5-1 to TRBJ2-1, with D maybe TRBD1 (8 bases). The CDR3 extends over 14 amino acids. The germline gives CDR1 SGHRS, CDR2 YFSETQ. The V gene lost 2 bases and the J gene lost 9 bases, with 15 bases spanning the gap. The CDR3 DNA reads as TGCGCCAGCAGCTTATTGGACAGGGAGGGTGAGCAGTTCTTC. This gives the protein CASSLLDREGEQFF.

The chain's CDR3 is CASSSYWTGTNQPQHF. The CDR3 DNA follows: TGTGCCAGCAGTTCCTATTGGACAGGGACGAATCAGCCCCAGCATTTT. The chain is built from TRBV28 and TRBJ1-5, with TRBD1 identical over 8 bases. Germline CDR1 is MDHEN and CDR2 is SYDVKM. The CDR3 loop spans 16 amino acids. The J segment lost 4 bases and the V segment lost 4 bases, leaving 9 bases of the junction unmatched.

The V gene is TRBV12-5, the J gene TRBJ1-5; the D is unclear. Trimming stripped 1 base from V and 7 bases from J, with 11 bases between. This CDR3 is 14 amino acids long. Germline lookup yields CDR1 LGHNT and CDR2 FRNRAP. CDR3 bases: TGTGCTAGTGGTTTGGACTTGACCAGGCAGCCCCAGCATTTT. It is translated as CASGLDLTRQPQHF.

Only one count was recorded for this clone. The chain is built from TRBV19 and TRBJ2-5; TRBD2 is a possible D gene (6 bases). This CDR3 has 13 amino acids. V was pared by 3 bases and J by 2 bases, with 7 bases between. Germline values: CDR1 LNHDA, CDR2 SQIVND (reference sequence). CDR3 loop: CASSISGQETQYF. CDR3 DNA sequence: TGTGCCAGTAGTATCAGCGGGCAAGAGACCCAGTACTTC.

By share, this clone counts as medium-sized. The chain combines TRBV11-2 with TRBJ1-1, with D possibly TRBD1 on 5 matching bases. CDR3 size: 16 residues. V shed 2 bases and J shed 0 bases, with 13 bases lying between them. CDR1 SGHAT and CDR2 FQNNGV come from the germline V gene. The CDR3 reads CASSLRFGTVNTEAFF. CDR3 nucleotide sequence: TGTGCCAGCAGCTTAAGGTTCGGGACGGTGAACACTGAAGCTTTCTTT.

The chain employs TRBV11-2 and TRBJ2-7, with TRBD1 identical over 8 bases. The CDR3 loop spans 13 amino acids. Germline CDR1 SGHAT, CDR2 FQNNGV. J gave up 3 bases and V 5 bases, and 3 bases lay outside the gene matches. CDR3 sequence (DNA): TGTGCCAGCAGCCCGGACAGGGACTACGAGCAGTACTTC. It encodes CASSPDRDYEQYF.

This clone has just a few counts. This chain joins TRBV28 and TRBJ1-2; D is perhaps TRBD1 (6 bases). The CDR3 has 16 residues. V dropped 5 bases and J dropped 6 bases, with 22 bases sitting between them. CDR1 is MDHEN, CDR2 SYDVKM, per germline. CDR3 nucleotide sequence: TGTGCCAGCAGTAATTATTATGTACAGGGACTCAATGGCTACACCTTC. This encodes CASSNYYVQGLNGYTF.

A remark on this clone: Other DNA sequences in this sample translate to the same CDR3. The chain combines TRBV9 with TRBJ2-3; D is uncertain. Germline CDR1 SGDLS, CDR2 YYNGEE. V lost 0 bases, J lost 0 bases, and 5 bases lay in between. The length of the CDR3 is 14 residues. CDR3 nucleotides: TGTGCCAGCAGCGTAGGGGTTAGCACAGATACGCAGTATTTT. It translates to CASSVGVSTDTQYF.

V and J are TRBV27 and TRBJ2-7, with no clear D. The CDR3 sequence is 11 residues long. Looked up from germline, CDR1 is MNHEY and CDR2 is SMNVEV (reference sequence). V shed 6 bases and J shed 12 bases, with 15 bases lying between them. The DNA for the CDR3 is TGTGCCAGCAGCCCTCCAACGGTGCCGTACTTC. It specifies CASSPPTVPYF.